The 20 T cell receptor beta chains below were found in one sample sequenced in a study of CD8 T cells in ankylosing spondylitis. No antigen has been identified for these receptors. TCRdb called the 5' RACE reads again in MiXCR, with one record for every CDR3 protein. Seen here are about 330,000 distinct CDR3 sequences, 8% observed once, and the top ten hold about 15%. Study-level points and caveats: Ankylosing spondylitis blood appeared to be characterized by a TCR beta motif of roughly eight highly homologous variants.

Material: blood, either unsorted or a sorted T cell fraction (not recorded which). The receptors come from a male donor with ankylosing spondylitis.

This clonotype showed up many times. CDR3 nucleotide sequence: TGTGCCAGCAGCCTGATGGCAGTTAACACCGGGGAGCTGTTTTTT. It is translated as CASSLMAVNTGELFF. The chain carries TRBV7-7 and TRBJ2-2, with D hard to call. V lost 5 bases and J lost 2, with 12 bases in between. The CDR3 consists of 15 residues. CDR1 is SSHAT and CDR2 is FNYEAQ in the germline V gene (reference sequence).

This clonotype has a handful of counts. This chain uses TRBV15 with TRBJ2-2; 9 bases map to TRBD2. The germline gives CDR1 LNHNV, CDR2 YYDKDF (reference sequence). The junction had 4 bases not matched to a gene; V was cut back by 5 bases and J by 6 bases. This CDR3 is built from 14 residues. In DNA form, the CDR3 reads TGTGCCACCAGCCCGGGACTAGCAGCCGGGGAGCTGTTTTTT. Residues: CATSPGLAAGELFF.

The rearrangement joins TRBV29-1 to TRBJ2-7; tentatively, D is TRBD1 (5 bases). V lost 0 bases and J lost 3, with 9 bases in between. The CDR3 loop spans 13 amino acids. Germline V gene sequence: CDR1 SQVTM, CDR2 ANQGSEA. For the CDR3, the DNA is TGCAGCGTTGAAGACGACAGAGACTACGAGCAGTACTTC. This codes for CSVEDDRDYEQYF.

This clonotype showed up many times. The CDR3, as DNA: TGCGCCAGCAGCTTGGGTGGGCCCGGCGGCGAGCAGTACTTC. Translating gives CASSLGGPGGEQYF. The rearrangement uses TRBV5-1 and TRBJ2-7; D remains unclear. CDR1 and CDR2 from the germline V gene are SGHRS and YFSETQ. Trimming removed 0 bases from V and 6 bases from J, with 13 bases in between. The CDR3 consists of 14 residues.

This clonotype was counted many times. The CDR3 DNA reads TGTGCCAGCAGCTTACAGGGGGGCAGTCAGCCCCAGCATTTT. The encoded protein is CASSLQGGSQPQHF. The rearrangement joins TRBV12-3 or TRBV12-4 to TRBJ1-5; 8 bases agree with TRBD1. Trimming at V came to 6 bases and at J to 6 bases, leaving 7 bases not matched to a gene. The CDR3 runs to 14 residues.

The rearrangement links TRBV24-1 to TRBJ2-1; possible D gene TRBD1, 6 bases. The length of the CDR3 is 13 residues. Deletions cut 5 bases from V and 6 bases from J, with 10 bases between. The germline V gene has CDR1 KGHDR and CDR2 SFDVKD. The CDR3 DNA sequence: TGTGCCACCAGTGGCCAGGGGACCAATGAGCAGTTCTTC. Encoded protein: CATSGQGTNEQFF.

CDR3 protein: CASSPFTGEETQYF. For the CDR3, the DNA is TGTGCCAGCTCACCTTTTACAGGGGAAGAGACCCAGTACTTC. The rearrangement uses TRBV18 and TRBJ2-5; 7 nucleotides line up with TRBD1. Germline loops: CDR1 KGHSH, CDR2 LQKENI. After removal of 3 bases from V and 3 bases from J, the junction contained 4 bases not matched to a gene. The CDR3 contains 14 residues.

In this sample, this clonotype turned up a few times. The chain links TRBV4-1 to TRBJ2-5, with D possibly TRBD2 on 5 matching bases. Germline loops: CDR1 MGHRA, CDR2 YSYEKL. This CDR3 has 15 residues. V lost 1 base and J lost 0, with 9 bases in between. Here the CDR3 reads CASSQALGDQETQYF. The CDR3 DNA sequence: TGCGCCAGCAGCCAAGCCCTCGGGGACCAAGAGACCCAGTACTTC.

This clonotype was seen many times. The rearrangement links TRBV29-1 to TRBJ2-7, with 8 bases aligning to TRBD1. This CDR3 spans 13 amino acids. In germline, CDR1 is SQVTM, CDR2 ANQGSEA. J was trimmed by 7 bases and V by 5 bases; bases with no gene match: 10. Here the CDR3 reads CSVKGQGAGEQYF. Here the CDR3 DNA reads TGCAGCGTTAAGGGGCAGGGGGCGGGGGAGCAGTACTTC.

The CDR3 DNA sequence: TGCAGCGTGCTAGCGGGAGAGACCCAGTACTTC. It yields the protein CSVLAGETQYF. The chain carries TRBV29-1 and TRBJ2-5; 8 nucleotides align to TRBD2. This CDR3 region has 11 residues. CDR1 is SQVTM, CDR2 ANQGSEA, per germline. Trimming removed 6 bases from V and 4 bases from J; junction bases left unmatched: 1.

This clonotype appeared a few times. This chain connects TRBV29-1 to TRBJ1-1; D uncertain. V lost 7 bases and J lost 2, with 14 bases in between. The CDR3 loop spans 13 amino acids. Per germline, CDR1 SQVTM and CDR2 ANQGSEA. The CDR3 here is CSGSPGLNTEAFF. The CDR3 DNA follows: TGCAGCGGATCTCCCGGGCTCAACACTGAAGCTTTCTTT.

The chain uses TRBV4-3 and TRBJ2-5; weak D call: TRBD1 (5 bases). Germline V gene lookup returns CDR1 LGHNA and CDR2 YSLEER. V was cut by 1 base and J by 5 bases, with 20 bases left in between. This CDR3 contains 17 residues. Written as DNA, the CDR3 is TGCGCCAGCAGCCAAGGAACCTCGACAGTCGGAATCGAGACCCAGTACTTC. Translated: CASSQGTSTVGIETQYF.

Only a few counts were recorded for this clonotype. The chain employs TRBV7-3 and TRBJ2-3; 14 bases match TRBD2. CDR3 length: 17 residues. The germline CDR1 and CDR2 sequences are SGHTA and FQGTGA. V was pared by 6 bases and J by 1 base, with 6 bases of the junction left unmatched. This chain's CDR3 is CASRLGLAGVGTDTQYF. CDR3 DNA: TGTGCCAGCAGACTGGGACTAGCGGGAGTGGGCACAGATACGCAGTATTTT.

The genes are TRBV14 and TRBJ2-3; D is unresolved. CDR1 and CDR2 (germline): SGHDN, FVKESK. V lost 0 bases and J 5 bases, leaving 15 bases between the germline ends. The CDR3 is 16 amino acids. CDR3 in amino acids: CASSQDAGNPLDTQYF. The DNA of the CDR3 is TGTGCCAGCAGCCAAGATGCCGGTAATCCCTTAGATACGCAGTATTTT.

This clonotype showed up many times. The V gene is TRBV5-1, the J gene TRBJ2-7; the D is unclear. The CDR3 is made up of 14 amino acids. Trimming cost V 2 bases and J 1 base, with 10 bases left between them. Germline assignment: CDR1 SGHRS and CDR2 YFSETQ. The CDR3, as DNA: TGCGCCAGCAGCTTCCAGGACGGGTCCTACGAGCAGTACTTC. Translated, it gives CASSFQDGSYEQYF.

This chain joins TRBV29-1 and TRBJ2-3, with D perhaps matching TRBD2 (6 bases). Germline CDR1 and CDR2: SQVTM and ANQGSEA. The V and J ends lost 4 bases and 0 bases respectively, with 14 bases between them. This CDR3 contains 15 residues. DNA of the CDR3: TGCAGCGTTGCACCGGGGCGGGATAGCACAGATACGCAGTATTTT. This codes for CSVAPGRDSTDTQYF.

This clonotype was seen ten or more times. The CDR3 bases are TGTGCCAGCAGCTCATTGATTGATAATGGGTCTCCCAATGAAAAACTGTTTTTT. The encoded protein is CASSSLIDNGSPNEKLFF. V is TRBV13 and J is TRBJ1-4; no clear D. Germline CDR1 and CDR2: PRHDT and FYEKMQ (reference sequence). V was cut by 4 bases and J by 5 bases, with 23 bases left in between. CDR3 length equals 18 residues.

The V call is TRBV12-3 or TRBV12-4, the J call TRBJ2-2, with D possibly TRBD2 on 6 matching bases. Trimming took off 4 bases at V and 1 base at J, with 22 bases between the two ends. CDR3 length equals 19 residues. CDR3 sequence (DNA): TGTGCCAGCAGTTCCCCCGGGACGGGGGTGTATTGGAACACCGGGGAGCTGTTTTTT. Its translation: CASSSPGTGVYWNTGELFF.

Here the CDR3 DNA reads TGTGCCAGCAGTTCATGGGACAGGACCTACGAGCAGTACTTC. This translates into CASSSWDRTYEQYF. The V and J genes are TRBV27 and TRBJ2-7, with TRBD1 matching over 8 bases. The CDR3 contains 14 residues. The J segment lost 2 bases and the V segment lost 4 bases, leaving 4 bases of the junction unmatched. Germline V gene data show CDR1 as MNHEY and CDR2 as SMNVEV (reference sequence).

In this sample, this clonotype turned up a few times. This chain joins TRBV5-1 and TRBJ1-4; 8 bases fit TRBD1. Trimming cost V 0 bases and J 5 bases; bases outside gene matches: 3. The germline CDR1 and CDR2 sequences are SGHRS and YFSETQ. CDR3 length equals 15 residues. In DNA form, the CDR3 reads TGCGCCAGCAGCTTGGTACGGACAGGGAATGAAAAACTGTTTTTT. Its translation is CASSLVRTGNEKLFF. The full variable domain, in which reference TRBV5-1 and TRBJ1-4 provide the parts outside the CDR3, is KAGVTQTPRYLIKTRGQQVTLSCSPISGHRSVSWYQQTPGQGLQFLFEYFSETQRNKGNFPGRFSGRQFSNSRSEMNVSTLELGDSALYLCASSLVRTGNEKLFFGSGTQLSVL.